These 21 T cell receptor beta chains were sequenced from one sample in a study of T cell changes during pregnancy in multiple sclerosis. Clones were read by immunoSEQ multiplex PCR, and TCRdb kept only the in-frame ones, dropping some. The sample contains about 69,000 clones, 91% of which appear only once. The sequencing here drew on CD4+ T cells from peripheral blood mononuclear cells, taken in the third trimester of pregnancy. The receptors derive from a female donor in good health, enrolled as a control in a pregnancy study.

This sequence joins TRBV19 and TRBJ2-7; 7 bases are shared with TRBD1. CDR1 and CDR2 (germline): LNHDA, SQIVND (reference sequence). After removal of 7 bases from V and 7 bases from J, the junction contained 13 bases not matched to a gene. The CDR3 consists of 14 residues. CDR3 in amino acids: CASTSQGVSGEQYF. CDR3 bases: TGTGCCAGTACGTCCCAGGGGGTTTCCGGGGAGCAGTACTTC.

With regard to this clone: Other DNA variants within this sample encode the same CDR3. The chain carries TRBV7-9 and TRBJ1-2, with D unresolved. CDR1 is SEHNR and CDR2 is FQNEAQ in the germline V gene (reference sequence). The CDR3 spans 13 residues. Trimming stripped 3 bases from V and 8 bases from J, with 13 bases between. The CDR3 protein is CASSLTGDRGYTF. CDR3 bases: TGTGCCAGCAGCTTGACGGGAGATAGGGGCTACACCTTC.

This sequence joins TRBV19 and TRBJ1-2, with TRBD1 matching over 10 bases. The germline V gene encodes CDR1 LNHDA and CDR2 SQIVND (reference sequence). With V trimmed by 4 bases and J by 13 bases, 15 bases remained unmatched. This CDR3 region has 15 residues. The CDR3 is CASSTTDRGLFSCTF. In DNA form, the CDR3 reads TGTGCCAGTAGTACTACCGACAGGGGGCTATTTTCGTGCACCTTC.

The chain links TRBV7-2 to TRBJ2-5; a weak D match, TRBD2 (6 bases). V shed 2 bases and J shed 5 bases, with 12 bases lying between them. Germline CDR1 reads SGHTA; CDR2 reads FQGNSA. There are 14 residues in the CDR3. The CDR3 DNA follows: TGTGCCAGCAGCTTACCCTCAAGCGGGGAGACCCAGTACTTC. It is translated as CASSLPSSGETQYF. The variable domain in full, with the rest retrieved from reference TRBV7-2 and TRBJ2-5, is GAGVSQSPSNKVTEKGKDVELRCDPISGHTALYWYRQSLGQGLEFLIYFQGNSAPDKSGLPSDRFSAERTGGSVSTLTIQRTQQEDSAVYLCASSLPSSGETQYFGPGTRLLVL.

The chain is built from TRBV2 and TRBJ1-5; the match to TRBD1 covers 11 bases. With 4 bases clipped from V and 6 bases from J, the junction kept 8 bases outside the gene matches. Germline V gene sequence: CDR1 SNHLY, CDR2 FYNNEI. This CDR3 has 16 amino acids. CDR3 loop: CASSGPGTGGGQPQHF. The CDR3 bases are TGTGCCAGCAGTGGCCCCGGGACAGGGGGTGGTCAGCCCCAGCATTTT.

The rearrangement links TRBV19 to TRBJ1-2; D may be TRBD1 (5 bases). The V and J ends lost 5 bases and 6 bases respectively, with 19 bases between them. The V gene's germline CDR1 is LNHDA and CDR2 SQIVND (reference sequence). The CDR3 is 15 amino acids. This chain's CDR3 is CASSPQVGEVDGYTF. As DNA, the CDR3 is TGTGCCAGTAGTCCTCAGGTGGGGGAGGTCGATGGCTACACCTTC.

The table lists this clone with a few counts. The chain recombines TRBV2 with TRBJ2-1; D is uncertain. In germline, CDR1 is SNHLY, CDR2 FYNNEI. The CDR3 length is 14 residues. Deletions cut 3 bases from V and 8 bases from J, with 14 bases between. CDR3 amino acids: CASSDDLVGDEQFF. DNA for the CDR3: TGTGCCAGCAGTGATGACCTAGTCGGCGATGAGCAGTTCTTC.

The rearrangement links TRBV6-1 to TRBJ2-5; D not certain. The V gene's germline CDR1 is MNHNS and CDR2 SASEGT. V was shortened by 6 bases and J by 2 bases, with 10 bases between the two germline ends. The CDR3 length is 13 residues. The CDR3 nucleotides are TGTGCCAGCAGCCTAGTGAGACAAGAGACCCAGTACTTC. Translation: CASSLVRQETQYF.

CDR3 region: CAWSAGVNTGELFF. Here the CDR3 DNA reads TGTGCCTGGAGCGCGGGGGTGAACACCGGGGAGCTGTTTTTT. The chain links TRBV30 to TRBJ2-2, with TRBD2 matching 7 bases. The germline gives CDR1 GTSNPN, CDR2 SVGIG (reference sequence). Losses at the gene ends were 3 bases for V and 1 base for J; bases not matched to a gene: 2. The CDR3 has 14 amino acids.

The V call is TRBV7-2, the J call TRBJ2-3; D is perhaps TRBD1 (6 bases). The CDR3 is 15 amino acids. Trimming took 1 base from V and 0 from J, leaving 8 bases between them. Germline V CDR1 and CDR2: SGHTA, FQGNSA. The CDR3 here is CASSLDGQSTDTQYF. The CDR3 coding sequence is TGTGCCAGCAGCTTAGACGGACAGAGCACAGATACGCAGTATTTT.

The genes are TRBV7-3 and TRBJ2-7, with 9 bases fitting TRBD1. The V and J ends lost 3 bases and 2 bases, in that order; junction bases with no gene match: 11. The CDR3 sequence is 17 residues long. Germline CDR1 SGHTA, CDR2 FQGTGA. Here the CDR3 reads CASSLTGGASSPYEQYF. The CDR3 nucleotides read TGTGCCAGCAGCTTGACAGGGGGGGCTAGCAGTCCCTACGAGCAGTACTTC.

The rearrangement uses TRBV6-6 and TRBJ2-6, with D tentatively TRBD1 (5 bases). The CDR3 spans 16 residues. V lost 2 bases, J lost 3 bases, and 11 bases lay in between. Germline CDR1 and CDR2: MNHNY and SVGAGI (reference sequence). Here the CDR3 reads CASSYAPGFGANVLTF. The CDR3 DNA reads as TGTGCCAGCAGTTACGCGCCAGGGTTTGGGGCCAACGTCCTGACTTTC.

V gene TRBV4-3 combines with J gene TRBJ2-2, with TRBD2 identical over 8 bases. Germline CDR1 LGHNA, CDR2 YSLEER. The V and J ends lost 4 bases and 5 bases, in that order; junction bases with no gene match: 3. CDR3 size: 14 residues. CDR3 protein: CASSRGGNTGELFF. CDR3 sequence (DNA): TGCGCCAGCAGCCGCGGGGGGAATACCGGGGAGCTGTTTTTT.

With regard to this clone: At one boundary the junction diverges from the germline segment, which might be a read error. The sample holds other DNA sequences that translate to the same CDR3. The chain joins TRBV30 to TRBJ1-2; D is possibly TRBD1 (5 bases). CDR3 length equals 15 residues. Germline CDR1 GTSNPN, CDR2 SVGIG (reference sequence). In DNA form, the CDR3 reads TGTGCTTGGAGTGCTGGGGCAGCCAGAAGCTATGGCTACACCTTC. Protein sequence: CAWSAGAARSYGYTF.

The gene calls are TRBV7-8 and TRBJ2-3; D ambiguous. Germline values: CDR1 SGHVS, CDR2 FQNEAQ. The V end lost 7 bases, the J end lost 4 bases, and 15 bases lay between the germline ends. This CDR3 spans 14 amino acids. The CDR3 region has the DNA TGTGCCAGCACCCCCAGGAAGGTCGCAGATACGCAGTATTTT. As protein: CASTPRKVADTQYF.

V and J are TRBV5-8 and TRBJ2-3, with a weak D call TRBD2 (7 bases). CDR3 length equals 14 residues. Looked up from germline, CDR1 is SGHTS and CDR2 is YDEGEE. Trimming stripped 7 bases from V and 3 bases from J, with 15 bases between. In nucleotides, the CDR3 is TGTGCCAGCGCGGTGGGGGGGGCAACAGATACGCAGTATTTT. Protein: CASAVGGATDTQYF.

The chain employs TRBV5-6 and TRBJ1-4; perhaps TRBD1 as D (5 bases). Trimming took 4 bases from V and 0 from J, leaving 10 bases between them. This CDR3 region has 15 residues. Germline V gives CDR1 SGHDT, CDR2 YYEEEE. The CDR3 nucleotides read TGTGCCAGCAGCGTGACAGTTGCAACTAATGAAAAACTGTTTTTT. Residues: CASSVTVATNEKLFF.

This clone was counted between two and nine times. The chain combines TRBV10-3 with TRBJ2-3, with TRBD2 matching 7 bases. The junction had 2 bases not matched to a gene; V was cut back by 6 bases and J by 2 bases. Per germline, CDR1 ENHRY and CDR2 SYGVKD. The CDR3 has 13 residues. The CDR3 coding sequence is TGTGCCATCAGGAGGGACTACACAGATACGCAGTATTTT. Protein product: CAIRRDYTDTQYF.

This rearrangement joins TRBV5-1 to TRBJ2-7; TRBD1 is a possible D gene (5 bases). The CDR3 contains 15 residues. From germline, CDR1 is SGHRS and CDR2 YFSETQ. V was shortened by 1 base and J by 2 bases, with 13 bases between the two germline ends. CDR3 DNA: TGCGCCAGCAGCTTGTGGGGCAGGACGCCCTACGAGCAGTACTTC. This codes for CASSLWGRTPYEQYF. Combining the CDR3 with reference TRBV5-1 and TRBJ2-7 gives the whole variable domain KAGVTQTPRYLIKTRGQQVTLSCSPISGHRSVSWYQQTPGQGLQFLFEYFSETQRNKGNFPGRFSGRQFSNSRSEMNVSTLELGDSALYLCASSLWGRTPYEQYFGPGTRLTVT.

CDR3 protein: CASRHSGTPVNGYTF. As DNA, the CDR3 is TGTGCCAGTAGACACTCCGGGACTCCCGTGAATGGCTACACCTTC. The genes are TRBV19 and TRBJ1-2; D is perhaps TRBD1 (5 bases). V lost 6 bases and J 6 bases, leaving 20 bases between the germline ends. This CDR3 is built from 15 residues. From germline, CDR1 is LNHDA and CDR2 SQIVND (reference sequence).

The CDR3 is CASSVLQGNNEQFF. CDR3 in DNA: TGTGCCAGCAGCGTACTACAGGGGAACAATGAGCAGTTCTTC. The chain employs TRBV9 and TRBJ2-1, with 7 nucleotides matching TRBD1. In germline, CDR1 is SGDLS, CDR2 YYNGEE. V trimming: 1 base; J trimming: 5 bases; junction bases outside the gene matches: 3. The CDR3 has 14 amino acids.